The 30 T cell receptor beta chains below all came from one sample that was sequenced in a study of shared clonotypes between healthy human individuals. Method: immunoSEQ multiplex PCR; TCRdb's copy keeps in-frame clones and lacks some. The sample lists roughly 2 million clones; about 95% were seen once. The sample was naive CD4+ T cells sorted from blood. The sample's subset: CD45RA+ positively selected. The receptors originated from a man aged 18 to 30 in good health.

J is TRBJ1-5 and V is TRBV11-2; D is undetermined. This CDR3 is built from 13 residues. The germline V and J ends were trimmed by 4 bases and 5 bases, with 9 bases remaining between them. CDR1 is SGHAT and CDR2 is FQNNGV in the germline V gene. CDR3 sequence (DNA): TGTGCCAGCAGCTCCGATCTGTATCAGCCCCAGCATTTT. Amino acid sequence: CASSSDLYQPQHF.

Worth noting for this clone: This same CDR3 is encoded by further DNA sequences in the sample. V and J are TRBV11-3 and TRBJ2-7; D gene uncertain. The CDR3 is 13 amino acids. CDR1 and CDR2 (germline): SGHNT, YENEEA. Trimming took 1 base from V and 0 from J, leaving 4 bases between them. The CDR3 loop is CASSLGASYEQYF. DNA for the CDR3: TGTGCCAGCAGCTTAGGGGCCTCCTACGAGCAGTACTTC. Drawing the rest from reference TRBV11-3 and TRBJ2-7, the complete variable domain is EAGVVQSPRYKIIEKKQPVAFWCNPISGHNTLYWYLQNLGQGPELLIRYENEEAVDDSQLPKDRFSAERLKGVDSTLKIQPAELGDSAVYLCASSLGASYEQYFGPGTRLTVT.

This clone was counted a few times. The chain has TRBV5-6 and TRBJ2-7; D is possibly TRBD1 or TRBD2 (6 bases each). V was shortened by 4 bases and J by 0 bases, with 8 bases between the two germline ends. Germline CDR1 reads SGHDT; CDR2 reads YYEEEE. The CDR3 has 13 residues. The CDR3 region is CASSPGASYEQYF. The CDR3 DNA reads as TGTGCCAGCAGCCCGGGGGCCTCCTACGAGCAGTACTTC.

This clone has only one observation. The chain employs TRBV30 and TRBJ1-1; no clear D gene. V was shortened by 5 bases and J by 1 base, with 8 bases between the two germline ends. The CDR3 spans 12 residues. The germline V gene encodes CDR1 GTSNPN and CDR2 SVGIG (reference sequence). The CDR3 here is CAWPTANTEAFF. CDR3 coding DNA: TGTGCCTGGCCTACAGCGAACACTGAAGCTTTCTTT.

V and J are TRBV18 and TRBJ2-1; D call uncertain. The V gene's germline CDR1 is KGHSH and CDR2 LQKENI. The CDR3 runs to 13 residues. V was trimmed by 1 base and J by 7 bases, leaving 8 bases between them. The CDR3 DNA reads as TGTGCCAGCTCACCACAGGGTGAGAATGAGCAGTTCTTC. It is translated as CASSPQGENEQFF.

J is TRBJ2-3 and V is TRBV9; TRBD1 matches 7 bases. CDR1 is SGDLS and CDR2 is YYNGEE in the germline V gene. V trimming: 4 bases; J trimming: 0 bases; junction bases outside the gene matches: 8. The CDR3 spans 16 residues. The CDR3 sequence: CASSQWDRVSTDTQYF. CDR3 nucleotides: TGTGCCAGCAGCCAATGGGACAGAGTTAGCACAGATACGCAGTATTTT.

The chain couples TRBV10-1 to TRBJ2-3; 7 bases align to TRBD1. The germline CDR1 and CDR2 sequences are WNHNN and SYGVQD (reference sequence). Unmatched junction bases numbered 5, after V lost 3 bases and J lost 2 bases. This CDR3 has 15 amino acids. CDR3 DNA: TGCGCCAGCAGTGACCGACAGGGTAACACAGATACGCAGTATTTT. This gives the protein CASSDRQGNTDTQYF.

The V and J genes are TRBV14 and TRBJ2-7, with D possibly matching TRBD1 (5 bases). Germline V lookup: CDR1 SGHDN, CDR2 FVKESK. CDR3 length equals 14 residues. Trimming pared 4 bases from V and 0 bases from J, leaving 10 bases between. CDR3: CASSPRQLSYEQYF. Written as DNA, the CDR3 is TGTGCCAGCAGCCCCCGACAGCTCTCCTACGAGCAGTACTTC.

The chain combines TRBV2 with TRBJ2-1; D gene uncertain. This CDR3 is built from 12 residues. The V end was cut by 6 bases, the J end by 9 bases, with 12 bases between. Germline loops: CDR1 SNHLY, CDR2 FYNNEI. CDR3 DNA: TGTGCCAGCAGGGCAGAGTCCACTGAGCAGTTCTTC. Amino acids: CASRAESTEQFF.

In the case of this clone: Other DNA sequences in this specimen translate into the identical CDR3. Here the CDR3 reads CAISESGGQPQHF. The DNA of the CDR3 is TGTGCCATCAGTGAGTCGGGAGGACAGCCCCAGCATTTT. The rearrangement joins TRBV10-3 to TRBJ1-5, with D unclear. The CDR3 is 13 amino acids. From germline, CDR1 is ENHRY and CDR2 SYGVKD. Trimming shortened V by 0 bases and J by 7 bases, and 7 bases separated the two germline ends.

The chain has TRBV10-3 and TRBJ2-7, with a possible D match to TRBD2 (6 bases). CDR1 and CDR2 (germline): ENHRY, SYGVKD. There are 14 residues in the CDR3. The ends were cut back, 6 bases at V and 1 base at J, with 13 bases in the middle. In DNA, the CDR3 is TGTGCCATCAGCGACCGGGACTTGTCCTACGAGCAGTACTTC. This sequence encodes CAISDRDLSYEQYF.

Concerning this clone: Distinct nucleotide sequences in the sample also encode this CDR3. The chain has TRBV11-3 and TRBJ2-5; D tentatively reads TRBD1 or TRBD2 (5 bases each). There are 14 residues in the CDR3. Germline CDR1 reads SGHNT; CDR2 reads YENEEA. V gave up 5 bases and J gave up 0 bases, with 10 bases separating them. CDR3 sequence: CASSPGTDQETQYF. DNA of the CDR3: TGTGCCAGCAGCCCAGGGACCGACCAAGAGACCCAGTACTTC. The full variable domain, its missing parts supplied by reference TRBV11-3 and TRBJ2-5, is EAGVVQSPRYKIIEKKQPVAFWCNPISGHNTLYWYLQNLGQGPELLIRYENEEAVDDSQLPKDRFSAERLKGVDSTLKIQPAELGDSAVYLCASSPGTDQETQYFGPGTRLLVL.

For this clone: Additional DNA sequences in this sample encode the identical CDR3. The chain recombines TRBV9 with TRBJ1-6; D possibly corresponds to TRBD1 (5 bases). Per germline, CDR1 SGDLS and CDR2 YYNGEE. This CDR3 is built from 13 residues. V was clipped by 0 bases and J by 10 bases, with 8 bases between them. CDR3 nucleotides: TGTGCCAGCAGCGTAGCTGGGGACTCACCCCTCCACTTT. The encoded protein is CASSVAGDSPLHF.

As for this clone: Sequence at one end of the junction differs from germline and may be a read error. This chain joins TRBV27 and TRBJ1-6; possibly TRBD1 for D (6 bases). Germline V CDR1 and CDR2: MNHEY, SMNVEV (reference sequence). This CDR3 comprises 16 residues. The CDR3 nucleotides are TGTGCCAGCAGTTTAAAAAGGGGGTCCTCTAATTCACCCCTCCACTTT. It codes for CASSLKRGSSNSPLHF.

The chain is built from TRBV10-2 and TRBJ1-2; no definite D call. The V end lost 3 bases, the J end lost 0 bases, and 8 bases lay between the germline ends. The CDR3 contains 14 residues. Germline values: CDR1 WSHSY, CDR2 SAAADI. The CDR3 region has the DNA TGCGCCAGCAGTGACCGCGGGTCTAACTATGGCTACACCTTC. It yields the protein CASSDRGSNYGYTF.

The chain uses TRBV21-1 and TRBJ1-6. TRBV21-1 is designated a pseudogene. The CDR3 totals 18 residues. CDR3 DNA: TGTGCCAGCAGCCCCCGGGGACAGCGGGACACCTATAATTCACCCCTCCACTTT. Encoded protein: CASSPRGQRDTYNSPLHF.

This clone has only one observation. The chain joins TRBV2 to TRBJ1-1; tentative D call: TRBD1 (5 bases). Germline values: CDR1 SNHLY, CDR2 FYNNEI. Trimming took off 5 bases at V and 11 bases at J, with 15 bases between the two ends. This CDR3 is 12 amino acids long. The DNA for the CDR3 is TGTGCCAGCAGTTTCTCCCCAAAGGGGGCTTTCTTT. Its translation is CASSFSPKGAFF.

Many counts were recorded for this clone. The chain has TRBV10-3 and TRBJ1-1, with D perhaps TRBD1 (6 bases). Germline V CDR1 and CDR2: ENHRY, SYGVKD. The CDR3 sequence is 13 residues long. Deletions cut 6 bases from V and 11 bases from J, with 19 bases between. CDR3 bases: TGTGCCATCAGAACCTACTTGGCAGGGGAGGCTTTCTTT. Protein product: CAIRTYLAGEAFF.

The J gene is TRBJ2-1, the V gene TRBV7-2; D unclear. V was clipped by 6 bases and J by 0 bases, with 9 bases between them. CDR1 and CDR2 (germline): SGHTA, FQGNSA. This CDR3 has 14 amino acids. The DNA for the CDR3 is TGTGCCAGCAGGGGTCCCAGCTCCTACAATGAGCAGTTCTTC. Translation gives CASRGPSSYNEQFF.

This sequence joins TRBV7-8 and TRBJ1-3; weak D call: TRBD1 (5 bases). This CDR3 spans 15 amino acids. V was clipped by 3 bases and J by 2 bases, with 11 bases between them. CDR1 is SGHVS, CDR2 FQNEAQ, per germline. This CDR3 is CASSFGGNPGNTIYF. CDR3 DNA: TGTGCCAGCAGCTTTGGGGGTAACCCTGGAAACACCATATATTTT.

This chain's CDR3 is CASSLSRANYGYTF. Here the CDR3 DNA reads TGTGCCAGCAGTTTATCTCGCGCCAACTATGGCTACACCTTC. This rearrangement joins TRBV27 to TRBJ1-2; no definite D call. Trimming cost V 0 bases and J 2 bases, with 7 bases left between them. The CDR3 consists of 14 residues. Per the germline V gene, CDR1 is MNHEY and CDR2 is SMNVEV (reference sequence).

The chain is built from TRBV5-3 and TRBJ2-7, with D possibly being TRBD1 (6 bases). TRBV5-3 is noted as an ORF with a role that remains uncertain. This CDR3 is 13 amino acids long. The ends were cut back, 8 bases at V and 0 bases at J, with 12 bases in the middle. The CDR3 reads CASRKTGSYEQYF. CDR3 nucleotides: TGTGCCAGCCGAAAGACAGGCTCCTACGAGCAGTACTTC.

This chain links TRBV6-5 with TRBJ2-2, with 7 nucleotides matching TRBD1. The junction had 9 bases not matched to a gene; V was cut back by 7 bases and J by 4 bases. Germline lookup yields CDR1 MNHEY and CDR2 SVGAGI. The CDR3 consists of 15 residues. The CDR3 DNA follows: TGTGCCAGCACTAGAGACAGGGAGCTCACCGGGGAGCTGTTTTTT. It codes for CASTRDRELTGELFF.

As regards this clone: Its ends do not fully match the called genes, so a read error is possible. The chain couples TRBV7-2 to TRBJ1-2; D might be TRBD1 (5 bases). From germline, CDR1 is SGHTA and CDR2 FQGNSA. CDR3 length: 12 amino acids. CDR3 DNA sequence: TGTGCCAGCAGCCTCTGGGGCGGACCCCACTCCTTC. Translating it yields CASSLWGGPHSF.

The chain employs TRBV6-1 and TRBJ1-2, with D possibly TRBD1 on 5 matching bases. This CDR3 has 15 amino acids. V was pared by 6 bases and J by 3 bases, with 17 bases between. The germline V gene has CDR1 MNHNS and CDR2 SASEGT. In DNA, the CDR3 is TGTGCCAGCAGGGGGGTCAGAATTCAAGACTATGGCTACACCTTC. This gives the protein CASRGVRIQDYGYTF.

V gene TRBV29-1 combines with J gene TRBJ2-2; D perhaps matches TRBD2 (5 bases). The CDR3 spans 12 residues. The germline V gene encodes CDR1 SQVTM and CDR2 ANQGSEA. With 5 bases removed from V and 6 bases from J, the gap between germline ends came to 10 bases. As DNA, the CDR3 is TGCAGCGTTTACACTAGGGCCGGGGAGCTGTTTTTT. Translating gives CSVYTRAGELFF.

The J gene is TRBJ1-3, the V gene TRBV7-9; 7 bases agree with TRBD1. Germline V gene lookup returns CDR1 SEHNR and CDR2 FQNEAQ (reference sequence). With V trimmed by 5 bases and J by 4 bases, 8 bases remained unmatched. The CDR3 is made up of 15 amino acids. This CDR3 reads CASSGGTVQGNTIYF. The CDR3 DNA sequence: TGTGCCAGCAGCGGGGGGACAGTGCAAGGAAACACCATATATTTT.

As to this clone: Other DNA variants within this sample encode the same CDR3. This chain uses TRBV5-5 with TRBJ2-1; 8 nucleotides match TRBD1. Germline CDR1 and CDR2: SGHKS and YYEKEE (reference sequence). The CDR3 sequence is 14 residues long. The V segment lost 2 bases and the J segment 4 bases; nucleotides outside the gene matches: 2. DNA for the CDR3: TGTGCCAGCAGCTTAGGGACAGGATACAATGAGCAGTTCTTC. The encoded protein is CASSLGTGYNEQFF.

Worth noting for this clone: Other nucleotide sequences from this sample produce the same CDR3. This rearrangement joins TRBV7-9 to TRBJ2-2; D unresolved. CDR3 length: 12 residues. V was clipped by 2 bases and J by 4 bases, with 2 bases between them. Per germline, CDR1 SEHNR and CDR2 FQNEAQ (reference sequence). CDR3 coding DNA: TGTGCCAGCAGCTTAAGCACCGGGGAGCTGTTTTTT. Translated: CASSLSTGELFF. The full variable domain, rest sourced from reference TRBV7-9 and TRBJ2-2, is DTGVSQNPRHKITKRGQNVTFRCDPISEHNRLYWYRQTLGQGPEFLTYFQNEAQLEKSRLLSDRFSAERPKGSFSTLEIQRTEQGDSAMYLCASSLSTGELFFGEGSRLTVL.

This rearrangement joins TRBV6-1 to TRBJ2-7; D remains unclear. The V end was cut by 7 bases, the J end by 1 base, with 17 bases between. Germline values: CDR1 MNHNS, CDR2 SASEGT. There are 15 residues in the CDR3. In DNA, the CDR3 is TGTGCCAGCATCCAAGGGCTAGTGGGATCCTACGAGCAGTACTTC. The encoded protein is CASIQGLVGSYEQYF.